The next 26 T cell receptor beta chains were all read from a single sample in a study of blood T cell repertoires in COVID-19. The data were produced by immunoSEQ multiplex PCR, yet TCRdb's version contains in-frame clones alone and is incomplete. The table lists about 62,000 clones, 80% to 95% of them singletons, with 5.5% to 6.5% in the top ten. The sequenced sample consisted of peripheral blood. The source of these receptors is a human donor in a cohort sampled during active COVID-19.

The table lists this clone with a few counts. The chain has TRBV4-1 and TRBJ2-7; tentatively, D is TRBD2 (5 bases). V lost 2 bases, J lost 2 bases, and 10 bases lay in between. The CDR3 length is 14 residues. Per germline, CDR1 MGHRA and CDR2 YSYEKL. This chain's CDR3 is CASSQQIGTYEQYF. The CDR3 bases are TGCGCCAGCAGCCAACAGATCGGGACCTACGAGCAGTACTTC.

The chain combines TRBV5-1 with TRBJ1-3; no definite D call. The CDR3 totals 14 residues. The V end was cut by 4 bases, the J end by 1 base, with 9 bases between. Germline loops: CDR1 SGHRS, CDR2 YFSETQ. The CDR3 sequence: CASSPRESGNTIYF. The CDR3 DNA reads TGCGCCAGCAGCCCCCGGGAGTCTGGAAACACCATATATTTT.

The chain employs TRBV9 and TRBJ2-1; D remains ambiguous. V was pared by 2 bases and J by 0 bases, with 9 bases between. Germline assignment: CDR1 SGDLS and CDR2 YYNGEE. The CDR3 runs to 15 residues. CDR3 sequence reads: CASSVGPPSYNEQFF. The CDR3 DNA is TGTGCCAGCAGCGTCGGTCCCCCCTCCTACAATGAGCAGTTCTTC.

CDR3 amino acids: CASSWGQFYEQYF. CDR3 nucleotides: TGCGCCAGCAGCTGGGGACAGTTCTACGAGCAGTACTTC. The V gene is TRBV5-1, the J gene TRBJ2-7; 7 nucleotides match TRBD1. This CDR3 has 13 amino acids. Germline lookup yields CDR1 SGHRS and CDR2 YFSETQ. V lost 3 bases to trimming and J lost 3 bases; unmatched junction nucleotides: 3. The entire variable domain, with the rest obtained from reference TRBV5-1 and TRBJ2-7, is as follows: KAGVTQTPRYLIKTRGQQVTLSCSPISGHRSVSWYQQTPGQGLQFLFEYFSETQRNKGNFPGRFSGRQFSNSRSEMNVSTLELGDSALYLCASSWGQFYEQYFGPGTRLTVT.

The chain links TRBV28 to TRBJ1-2; D remains ambiguous. CDR1 is MDHEN and CDR2 is SYDVKM in the germline V gene. V lost 2 bases and J 8 bases, leaving 12 bases between the germline ends. This CDR3 region has 13 residues. The CDR3 protein is CASSLNDGRGYTF. CDR3 DNA sequence: TGTGCCAGCAGTTTAAACGACGGGAGAGGCTACACCTTC.

The chain links TRBV9 to TRBJ2-3; 11 bases align to TRBD2. This CDR3 contains 15 residues. The ends lost 4 bases at V and 3 bases at J; junction bases unmatched: 4. Germline CDR1 SGDLS, CDR2 YYNGEE. The CDR3 bases are TGTGCCAGCAGCCCCCGACTAGCGGGAACAGATACGCAGTATTTT. It translates to CASSPRLAGTDTQYF.

V usage is TRBV7-8 and J usage is TRBJ1-2; TRBD1 agrees at 9 bases. CDR1 is SGHVS, CDR2 FQNEAQ, per germline. The CDR3 totals 17 residues. After removal of 5 bases from V and 5 bases from J, the junction contained 15 bases not matched to a gene. The CDR3 coding sequence is TGTGCCAGCAGCCCTATGTCGACAGGGGGGGCGGGGTATGGCTACACCTTC. Protein: CASSPMSTGGAGYGYTF.

The rearrangement joins TRBV5-1 to TRBJ2-3, with 8 nucleotides matching TRBD1. J was trimmed by 3 bases and V by 4 bases; bases with no gene match: 7. The CDR3 loop spans 15 amino acids. CDR1 is SGHRS and CDR2 is YFSETQ in the germline V gene. For the CDR3, the DNA is TGCGCCAGCAGCCGACAGGGGCCCCCTACAGATACGCAGTATTTT. This sequence encodes CASSRQGPPTDTQYF.

The chain joins TRBV10-3 to TRBJ2-7; 11 nucleotides agree with TRBD1. Germline V gives CDR1 ENHRY, CDR2 SYGVKD. The CDR3 is made up of 15 amino acids. J was trimmed by 5 bases and V by 4 bases; bases with no gene match: 7. The CDR3 sequence: CAISVARTGGNEQYF. The CDR3 nucleotides read TGTGCCATCAGTGTCGCCCGGACAGGGGGCAACGAGCAGTACTTC.

The genes are TRBV5-1 and TRBJ2-2, with D possibly being TRBD2 (6 bases). The CDR3 spans 12 residues. Germline V gene data show CDR1 as SGHRS and CDR2 as YFSETQ. V lost 3 bases, J lost 6 bases, and 6 bases lay in between. This CDR3 reads CASSSGAGELFF. The CDR3 DNA is TGCGCCAGCAGCTCGGGGGCCGGGGAGCTGTTTTTT.

J is TRBJ2-3 and V is TRBV7-9; TRBD2 matches 8 bases. The length of the CDR3 is 16 residues. V shed 3 bases and J 4 bases; nucleotides not matched to a gene: 9. The germline V gene has CDR1 SEHNR and CDR2 FQNEAQ (reference sequence). CDR3 loop: CASSFWGGRISDTQYF. The CDR3 DNA follows: TGTGCCAGCAGCTTTTGGGGCGGGAGGATCTCAGATACGCAGTATTTT.

The chain joins TRBV9 to TRBJ1-2, with 7 bases identical to TRBD1. V was clipped by 4 bases and J by 8 bases; unmatched bases: 8. Germline CDR1 and CDR2: SGDLS and YYNGEE. The CDR3 has 13 amino acids. CDR3 bases: TGTGCCAGCAGCAAGGGACAGATCCTGGGCTACACCTTC. Translated, it gives CASSKGQILGYTF.

V gene TRBV5-1 combines with J gene TRBJ1-6; possibly TRBD1 for D (6 bases). CDR1 and CDR2 (germline): SGHRS, YFSETQ. This CDR3 contains 14 residues. Trimming took off 4 bases at V and 4 bases at J, with 9 bases between the two ends. CDR3 sequence: CASSQGTYNSPLHF. CDR3 sequence (DNA): TGCGCCAGCAGCCAGGGGACATATAATTCACCCCTCCACTTT.

The chain combines TRBV9 with TRBJ2-6; D unclear. This CDR3 contains 16 residues. V shed 2 bases and J shed 0 bases, with 9 bases lying between them. Germline V gene lookup returns CDR1 SGDLS and CDR2 YYNGEE. For the CDR3, the DNA is TGTGCCAGCAGCGTCACTATCCTCTCTGGGGCCAACGTCCTGACTTTC. This gives the protein CASSVTILSGANVLTF.

In its sample, this clone was seen once. The chain links TRBV18 to TRBJ2-7; the match to TRBD1 covers 7 bases. The J segment lost 3 bases and the V segment lost 2 bases, leaving 7 bases of the junction unmatched. The CDR3 is made up of 15 amino acids. The germline gives CDR1 KGHSH, CDR2 LQKENI. The chain's CDR3 is CASSPARDRNYEQYF. The DNA for the CDR3 is TGTGCCAGCTCACCAGCCCGGGACAGAAACTACGAGCAGTACTTC.

This clone was observed a single time. This chain connects TRBV7-9 to TRBJ1-3; TRBD1 matches 7 bases. Germline trimming cut 5 bases from V and 3 bases from J; bases unmatched to any gene: 4. Germline lookup yields CDR1 SEHNR and CDR2 FQNEAQ (reference sequence). CDR3 size: 14 residues. DNA for the CDR3: TGTGCCAGCAGCATTGGACAGGTTGGAAACACCATATATTTT. The encoded protein is CASSIGQVGNTIYF. Combining the CDR3 with reference TRBV7-9 and TRBJ1-3 gives the whole variable domain DTGVSQNPRHKITKRGQNVTFRCDPISEHNRLYWYRQTLGQGPEFLTYFQNEAQLEKSRLLSDRFSAERPKGSFSTLEIQRTEQGDSAMYLCASSIGQVGNTIYFGEGSWLTVV.

The CDR3 DNA reads as TGCGCCAGCAGCTTGGCCGCGGCCAGGGGCACCGGGGAGCTGTTTTTT. Its translation: CASSLAAARGTGELFF. The chain links TRBV5-1 to TRBJ2-2; a possible D gene is TRBD1 (6 bases). The CDR3 is made up of 16 amino acids. Per germline, CDR1 SGHRS and CDR2 YFSETQ. Trimming stripped 0 bases from V and 4 bases from J, with 13 bases between. Using reference TRBV5-1 and TRBJ2-2 for the parts outside the CDR3, the full variable domain is KAGVTQTPRYLIKTRGQQVTLSCSPISGHRSVSWYQQTPGQGLQFLFEYFSETQRNKGNFPGRFSGRQFSNSRSEMNVSTLELGDSALYLCASSLAAARGTGELFFGEGSRLTVL.

CDR3 residues: CASSMGDSWNTIYF. CDR3 sequence (DNA): TGTGCCAGTAGTATGGGGGACAGCTGGAACACCATATATTTT. The chain combines TRBV19 with TRBJ1-3; 7 nucleotides align to TRBD1. V trimming: 3 bases; J trimming: 7 bases; junction bases outside the gene matches: 6. Germline loops: CDR1 LNHDA, CDR2 SQIVND (reference sequence). This CDR3 is 14 amino acids long.

The CDR3 region has the DNA TGTGCCAGCAGCCCCCGACAGCTTAACACTGAAGCTTTCTTT. Amino acids: CASSPRQLNTEAFF. The gene calls are TRBV7-2 and TRBJ1-1, with a weak D call TRBD1 (5 bases). The ends were cut back, 5 bases at V and 2 bases at J, with 12 bases in the middle. The CDR3 is 14 amino acids. Per germline, CDR1 SGHTA and CDR2 FQGNSA.

The rearrangement links TRBV19 to TRBJ1-2; 9 positions agree with TRBD1. The CDR3 runs to 14 residues. The V segment lost 5 bases and the J segment 7 bases; nucleotides outside the gene matches: 8. CDR1 and CDR2 from the germline V gene are LNHDA and SQIVND (reference sequence). CDR3 sequence reads: CASSPRGQGSGYTF. The CDR3, as DNA: TGTGCCAGTAGTCCTCGTGGACAGGGGAGTGGCTACACCTTC.

The chain recombines TRBV9 with TRBJ1-1, with D hard to call. Germline-derived CDR1 and CDR2 are SGDLS and YYNGEE. V was pared by 4 bases and J by 2 bases, with 12 bases between. The CDR3 runs 14 residues. The CDR3 spells CASSLQVTNTEAFF. The CDR3 DNA sequence: TGTGCCAGCAGCCTCCAAGTGACTAACACTGAAGCTTTCTTT.

This chain uses TRBV12-3 or TRBV12-4 with TRBJ1-2, with TRBD1 matching 7 bases. The CDR3 totals 12 residues. The V segment lost 8 bases and the J segment 5 bases; nucleotides outside the gene matches: 5. CDR3 coding DNA: TGTGCCAGCCGTACAGGGGTGTATGGCTACACCTTC. The encoded protein is CASRTGVYGYTF.

V gene TRBV28 combines with J gene TRBJ2-7; weak D call: TRBD1 (6 bases). The J call may be wrong; the DNA end is better matched by TRBJ2-1. The CDR3 is made up of 14 amino acids. Germline CDR1 and CDR2: MDHEN and SYDVKM. In DNA, the CDR3 is TGTGCCAGCTGGCGGACAGCCTTATACAATGAGCAGTTCTTC. It specifies CASWRTALYNEQFF.

CDR3 coding DNA: TGTGCCAGCGGTTGGCGGGAGAATGAGCAGTTCTTC. Its protein product is CASGWRENEQFF. The genes are TRBV2 and TRBJ2-1, with 7 bases that match TRBD2. The CDR3 covers 12 residues. The V and J ends lost 8 bases and 7 bases, in that order; junction bases with no gene match: 5. The V gene's germline CDR1 is SNHLY and CDR2 FYNNEI.

J is TRBJ1-1 and V is TRBV7-3, with D unresolved. This CDR3 has 13 amino acids. V was trimmed by 5 bases and J by 3 bases, leaving 10 bases between them. CDR1 is SGHTA, CDR2 FQGTGA, per germline. CDR3 loop: CASSAGGYTEAFF. The DNA of the CDR3 is TGTGCCAGCAGCGCGGGTGGGTACACTGAAGCTTTCTTT.

The V and J genes are TRBV7-2 and TRBJ2-5, with unresolved D. The CDR3 consists of 15 residues. V lost 6 bases, J lost 1 base, and 15 bases lay in between. The germline CDR1 and CDR2 sequences are SGHTA and FQGNSA. In DNA form, the CDR3 reads TGTGCCAGCAGACCCCAGGCGACCCTCCAAGAGACCCAGTACTTC. Its translation: CASRPQATLQETQYF.